In this sample, the clone carrying this T cell receptor (beta chain) turned up a few times. What it recognizes is unknown. The data originate from a study of blood T cells in healthy people across ages. Study-wide results and caveats: Fewer expanded clones and more diversity marked long-lived versus aged donors. TCR beta diversity correlated strongly with naive T cell percentage. Across the age range, TCR beta diversity per million T cells fell in a roughly linear way.

There were at least 5 micrograms of total RNA extracted from every sample. PCR was performed a second time for roughly 7 to 12 cycles using a sample-barcoded 5' primer and a J-beta primer mix. TCRdb passed the 5' RACE reads through MiXCR, listing each CDR3 protein once. Of 800,000 to 900,000 distinct CDR3 sequences listed, around 62% are singletons. The J segment lost 5 bases and the V segment lost 1 base, leaving 7 bases of the junction unmatched. CDR3 size: 16 residues. Looked up from germline, CDR1 is LGHDT and CDR2 is YNNKEL (reference sequence). The sequence came from a man between 25 and 39 years old in good health. The chain employs TRBV3-1 and TRBJ2-3, with 9 bases aligning to TRBD2. The sequenced sample consisted of blood. The CDR3 sequence is CASSQGLAGWRDTQYF. CDR3 in DNA: TGTGCCAGCAGCCAAGGGCTAGCGGGGTGGAGAGATACGCAGTATTTT.